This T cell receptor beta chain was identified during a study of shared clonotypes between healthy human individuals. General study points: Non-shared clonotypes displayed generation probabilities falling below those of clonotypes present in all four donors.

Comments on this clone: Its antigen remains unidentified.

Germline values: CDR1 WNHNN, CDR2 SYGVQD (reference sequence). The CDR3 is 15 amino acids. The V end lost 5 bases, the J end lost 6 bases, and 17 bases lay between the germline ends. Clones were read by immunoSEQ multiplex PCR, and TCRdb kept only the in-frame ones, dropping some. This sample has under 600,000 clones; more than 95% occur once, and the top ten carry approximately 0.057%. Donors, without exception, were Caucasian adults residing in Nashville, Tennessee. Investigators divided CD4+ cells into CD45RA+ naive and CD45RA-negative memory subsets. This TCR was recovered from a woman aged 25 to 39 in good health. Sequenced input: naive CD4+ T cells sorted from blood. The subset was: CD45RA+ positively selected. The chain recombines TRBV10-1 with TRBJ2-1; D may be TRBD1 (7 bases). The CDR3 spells CASSRDRGTFNEQFF. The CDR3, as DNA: TGCGCCAGCAGTAGGGACAGAGGGACTTTCAATGAGCAGTTCTTC.